This T cell receptor delta chain came from a study of Vδ1+ human thymocytes. Findings and caveats of the study: Unlike peripheral blood Vdelta1+ controls, thymic delta-chain sequences included approximately 20% Vdelta2 and few Vdelta3. TRG sequences recurred across donors, whereas TRD sequences stayed essentially private. Bulk repertoire data may be misinterpreted because of unexpected Vdelta2 sequences. Thymic TRG and TRD repertoires appeared highly polyclonal, with Gaussian CDR3 length distributions.

The V end was cut by 0 bases, the J end by 3 bases, with 23 bases between. Per germline, CDR1 TSWWSYY and CDR2 QGS. CDR3 length: 19 residues. RNA was extracted from the cells and then reverse transcribed. CDR3 amplicons came from multiplex PCR with pooled V-gene forward and constant-region reverse primers. TCRdb made new clone calls on the multiplex PCR reads using CATT. Here the sample spans 23,000 or so delta-chain clones, roughly 6.7% being singletons. Worth noting for this clone: Antigen unknown.

Sequencing was done on a sample of Vdelta1+ gamma-delta thymocytes from the thymus. Stated subset: FACS-sorted CD3+ TCRalphabeta- TCRVdelta1+ TCRVdelta2- thymocytes. The chain is built from TRDV1 and TRDJ1; perhaps TRDD2 as D (5 bases). The J gene, absent from TCRdb, was called here by matching the DNA to germline. The receptor comes from a girl under three years old who had congenital heart surgery. The CDR3 here is CALGELTPYPPPPADKLIF. CDR3 DNA: TGTGCTCTTGGGGAACTAACCCCCTACCCCCCTCCTCCGGCCGATAAACTCATCTTT.